The T cell receptor (beta chain) under discussion was sequenced for a study of blood T cell repertoires in COVID-19. On the study more broadly: From the United States, Italy and Spain came samples of acute and convalescent COVID-19.

Some clones are missing from TCRdb's copy, which holds only in-frame ones; the method was immunoSEQ multiplex PCR. This repertoire shows under 75,000 clones, around 80% found once; its top ten account for 6.5% to 7.5%. The CDR3 covers 15 residues. Germline CDR1 MGHRA, CDR2 YSYEKL. Between the trimmed V and J ends, which lost 4 bases and 2 bases, there was a span of 14 bases. Sequencing used peripheral blood. The chain combines TRBV4-1 with TRBJ2-5; weak D call: TRBD1 (7 bases). The receptor's source is a man in his sixties with acute or convalescent COVID-19. CDR3: CASSRGGGRQETQYF. CDR3 in DNA: TGCGCCAGCAGCCGAGGAGGGGGCCGGCAAGAGACCCAGTACTTC.